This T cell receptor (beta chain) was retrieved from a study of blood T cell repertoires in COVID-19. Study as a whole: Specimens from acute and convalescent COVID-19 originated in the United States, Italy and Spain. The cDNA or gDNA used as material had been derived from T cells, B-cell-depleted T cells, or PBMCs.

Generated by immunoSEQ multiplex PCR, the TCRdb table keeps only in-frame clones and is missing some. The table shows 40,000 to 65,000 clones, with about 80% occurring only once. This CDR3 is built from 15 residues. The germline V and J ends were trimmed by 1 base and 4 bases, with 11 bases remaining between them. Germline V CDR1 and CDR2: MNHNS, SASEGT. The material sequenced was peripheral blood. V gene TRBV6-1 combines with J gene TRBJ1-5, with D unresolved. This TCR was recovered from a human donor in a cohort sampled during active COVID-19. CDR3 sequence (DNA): TGTGCCAGCAGTGAAGGGAGCCTGGTAAATCAGCCCCAGCATTTT. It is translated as CASSEGSLVNQPQHF.